The rows below give T cell receptor beta chains drawn from one sample of a study of shared clonotypes between healthy human individuals. Produced via immunoSEQ multiplex PCR; TCRdb's table is partial and in-frame only. In the table there are hundreds of thousands of clones, 90% to 95% of which are singletons. The sequencing sample was made of naive CD8+ T cells sorted from blood. The receptors shown here come from a man aged 30 to 45 in good health. Both conserved end residues are part of each CDR3. A row's size may be missing; if present it is once, few, many or a size class.

>TRBV13|TRBJ2-1|once
CASSPRGPSSYNEQFF
>TRBV27|TRBJ1-1|once
CASSLSGDRFNTEAFF
>TRBV27|TRBJ2-7|NA
CASSLAAKLYEQYF
>TRBV4-3|TRBJ2-3|NA
CASSPDRGFTDTQYF
>TRBV7-9|TRBJ2-7|few
CASSLGVYEQYF
>TRBV6-5|TRBJ1-1|NA
CASSYDRTEAFF
>TRBV25-1|TRBJ1-5|few
CASIKIRDRLFDKPQHF
>TRBV29-1|TRBJ2-2|NA
CSAKLSGRAGELFF
>TRBV4-3|TRBJ2-1|NA
CASGPGQGWHEQFF
>TRBV10-2|TRBJ1-2|NA
CASSESGRKGRGYTF
>TRBV10-3|TRBJ1-2|NA
CAITEEEGYGYTF
>TRBV15|TRBJ2-7|NA
CATTSRARVSPEQYF
>TRBV5-1|TRBJ2-2|NA
CASSLVSVAAGELFF
>TRBV27|TRBJ2-1|NA
CASSFSGQMYNEQFF
>TRBV7-9|TRBJ2-7|NA
CASITSGRGYEQYF
>TRBV18|TRBJ2-1|once
CASSPPASYNEQFF